This TCR beta chain is drawn from a study of neurological immune-mediated disorders (dated by TCRdb to between 2018 and 2021). Notes on the research overall: Among the approximately 34 multiple sclerosis patients, approximately 30 had relapsing-remitting MS and 3 had secondary progressive MS. The approximately 99 TCR-beta libraries included longitudinal samples, technical triplicates and paired sorted CD4+ and CD8+ T-cell subsets alongside PBMC samples. Peripheral blood TCR-beta repertoires from patients with HTLV-I-associated myelopathy (HAM/TSP), patients with multiple sclerosis, and healthy controls were compared in the study using UMI-based sequencing. The cohort was made up of 65 to 75 subjects, consisting of roughly 14 HAM/TSP patients, some 34 multiple sclerosis patients and 20 healthy controls.

cDNA was synthesized by template-switch 5'RACE using a primer carrying a 10-nucleotide random unique molecular identifier by which each TCR transcript was tagged. Each sequencing run produced over 190 million TCR-beta sequences covering 15-18 subjects. Total RNA was extracted with the RNeasy kit. Using the KAPA Real-time Library Amplification kit, TCR-beta VDJ regions were amplified with primers for the TCR constant region and the 5'RACE anchor. Sample indexes and Illumina adaptors were added in a first PCR, and a second PCR then increased library yield. After purification with Ampure beads, the TCR product of roughly 650 bp was size-selected on a 2% E-gel SizeSelection system. Before pooling, library quality was assessed on a Bioanalyzer, concentration was determined with Qubit, and library quantification was performed with the Kapa Library Quantification kit. An Illumina HiSeq 2500 sequenced the libraries paired-end 2 x 150 bp. To increase sequence diversity, about 25-30% phiX was spiked into each library pool. On the authors' methods: The quality-filtered reads were processed with the UMI-based MiGEC pipeline, whose error correction step removed more than 80% of the raw TCR sequences. IMGT germline references were used for aligning VDJ genes, and each clonotype was defined as a unique CDR3 amino acid sequence together with its V-J genes. Clonal expansion, Shannon diversity and CDR3 relatedness were evaluated with VDJtools (CalcPairwiseDistances, ClusterSamples), while phylogenetic trees were built in CLCbio workbench. A clone was classed as expanded if it had 8 or more unique UMIs, a cutoff based on coefficient-of-variation modelling across technical triplicates. The public reads were quality trimmed at Q25 with fastp and then assembled into clones with MiXCR by TCRdb, keeping productive beta chains. Rows merge per CDR3 protein into single entries with the most common DNA and genes. These V and J calls rely on TCRdb rather than the paper's analysis. In this sample the table shows 54,000 or so distinct CDR3 sequences, 3% to 4.5% of which occur a single time. The biggest ten clones account for about 6.7% of the sample.

This clonotype was counted many times. The antigen it binds to is not known. Per-nucleotide qualities are absent, and no much larger clonotype sits a single base away. Findings and caveats that apply to the study as a whole: No identical CDR3 amino acid sequences were shared among expanded clones across subjects, suggesting private TCR-beta repertoires in all groups. TCR clonal expansion was highest in HAM/TSP patients and lowest in MS patients, with MS patients falling below even healthy controls. Phylogenetic analysis grouped repertoires from 18 of 34 MS patients into a cluster of related CDR3 sequences, suggesting a possible repertoire-level signature. No association of the MS cluster with clinical or MRI features was observed, and the need for larger cohorts was stated by the authors.

Unsorted PBMC libraries were generated from 2 million PBMCs stored in RNAlater at -80 °C until RNA extraction. The multiple sclerosis patients were enrolled in a US clinical protocol that used magnetic resonance imaging to evaluate disease progression. Peripheral blood was subjected to Ficoll-Hypaque density gradient centrifugation to isolate PBMCs, which were then cryopreserved in liquid nitrogen. CDR1 and CDR2 are drawn from the germline V gene: SGHRS, YFSETQ. Relative to germline, V is missing 4 bases and J is missing 0 bases, with 8 bases of the junction outside any gene match. The CDR3 runs 18 residues from the cysteine to the phenylalanine. Only the CDR3 portion is preserved as DNA: 54 bases, with reading frame beginning at the first base.

The rearrangement combines TRBV5-1 with TRBJ2-1; TRBD2 lines up with 12 middle nucleotides. Sequencing was performed on PBMCs. This sequence was found in a man aged 60 to 75 with multiple sclerosis. The DNA is as follows: TGCGCCAGCAGCCCCGGACTAGCGGGAACAGACTCCTACAATGAGCAGTTCTTC. Its protein is CASSPGLAGTDSYNEQFF.